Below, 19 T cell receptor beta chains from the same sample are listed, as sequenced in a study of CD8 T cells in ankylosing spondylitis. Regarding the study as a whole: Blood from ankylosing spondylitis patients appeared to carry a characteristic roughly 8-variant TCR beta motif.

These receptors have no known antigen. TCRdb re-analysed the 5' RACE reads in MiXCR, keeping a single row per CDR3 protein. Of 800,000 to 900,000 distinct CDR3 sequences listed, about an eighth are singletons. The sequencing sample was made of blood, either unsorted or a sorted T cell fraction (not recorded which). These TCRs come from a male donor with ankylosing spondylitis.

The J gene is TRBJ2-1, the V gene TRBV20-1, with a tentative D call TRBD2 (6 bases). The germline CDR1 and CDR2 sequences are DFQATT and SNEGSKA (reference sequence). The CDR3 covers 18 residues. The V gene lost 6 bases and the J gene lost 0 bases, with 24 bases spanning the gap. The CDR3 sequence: CSARVGLAHTSSYNEQFF. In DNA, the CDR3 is TGCAGTGCCAGGGTAGGGCTAGCGCATACCAGCTCCTACAATGAGCAGTTCTTC.

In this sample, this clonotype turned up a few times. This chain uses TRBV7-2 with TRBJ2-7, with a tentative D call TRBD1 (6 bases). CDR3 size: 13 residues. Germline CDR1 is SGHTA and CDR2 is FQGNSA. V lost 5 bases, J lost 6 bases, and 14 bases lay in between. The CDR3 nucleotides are TGTGCCAGCAGCCAAGGGGGAGCTGTCGAGCAGTACTTC. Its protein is CASSQGGAVEQYF.

CDR3 loop: CSARPRQTNTGELFF. CDR3 in DNA: TGCAGTGCTAGGCCCCGACAGACGAACACCGGGGAGCTGTTTTTT. This chain links TRBV20-1 with TRBJ2-2; possibly TRBD1 for D (5 bases). Trimming pared 3 bases from V and 0 bases from J, leaving 11 bases between. This CDR3 comprises 15 residues. Germline V lookup: CDR1 DFQATT, CDR2 SNEGSKA (reference sequence).

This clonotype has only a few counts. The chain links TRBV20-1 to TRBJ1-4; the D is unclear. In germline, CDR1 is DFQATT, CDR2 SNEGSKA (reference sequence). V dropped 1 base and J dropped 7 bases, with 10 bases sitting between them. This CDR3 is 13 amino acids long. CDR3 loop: CSARGPAGEKLFF. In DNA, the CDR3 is TGCAGTGCTAGAGGACCGGCGGGTGAAAAACTGTTTTTT.

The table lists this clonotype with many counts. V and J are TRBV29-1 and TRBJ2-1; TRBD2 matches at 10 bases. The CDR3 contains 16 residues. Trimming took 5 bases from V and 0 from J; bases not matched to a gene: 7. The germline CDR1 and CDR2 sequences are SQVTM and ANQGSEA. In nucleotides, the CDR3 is TGCAGCGTTAGGACTAGCGGACCCAGCTCCTACAATGAGCAGTTCTTC. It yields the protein CSVRTSGPSSYNEQFF.

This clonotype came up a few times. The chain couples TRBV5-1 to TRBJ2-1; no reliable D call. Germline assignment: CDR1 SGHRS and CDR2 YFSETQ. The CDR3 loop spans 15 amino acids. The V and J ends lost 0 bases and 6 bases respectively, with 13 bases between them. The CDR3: CASSLGAEVGNEQFF. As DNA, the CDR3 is TGCGCCAGCAGCTTGGGTGCTGAGGTTGGCAATGAGCAGTTCTTC.

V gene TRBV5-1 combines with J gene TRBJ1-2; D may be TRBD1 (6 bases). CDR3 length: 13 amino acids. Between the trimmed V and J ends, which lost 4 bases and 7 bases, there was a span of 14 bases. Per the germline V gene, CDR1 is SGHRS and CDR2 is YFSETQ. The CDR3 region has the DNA TGCGCCAGCAGCCCAGAGACAGGTTCTGGCTACACCTTC. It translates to CASSPETGSGYTF. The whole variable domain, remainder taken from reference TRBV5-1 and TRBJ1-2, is KAGVTQTPRYLIKTRGQQVTLSCSPISGHRSVSWYQQTPGQGLQFLFEYFSETQRNKGNFPGRFSGRQFSNSRSEMNVSTLELGDSALYLCASSPETGSGYTFGSGTRLTVV.

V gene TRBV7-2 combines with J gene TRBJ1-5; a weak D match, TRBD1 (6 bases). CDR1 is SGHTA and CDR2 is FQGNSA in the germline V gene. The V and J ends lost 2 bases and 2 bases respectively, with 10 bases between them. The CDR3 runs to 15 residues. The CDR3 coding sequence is TGTGCCAGCAGCTTATGGGAGGGGGGCAATCAGCCCCAGCATTTT. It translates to CASSLWEGGNQPQHF.

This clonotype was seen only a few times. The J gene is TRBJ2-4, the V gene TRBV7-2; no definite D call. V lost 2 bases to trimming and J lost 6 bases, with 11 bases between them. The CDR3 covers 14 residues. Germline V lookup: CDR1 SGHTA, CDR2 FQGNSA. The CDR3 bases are TGTGCCAGCAGCTTATATTCTTTCGGAAACATTCAGTACTTC. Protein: CASSLYSFGNIQYF.

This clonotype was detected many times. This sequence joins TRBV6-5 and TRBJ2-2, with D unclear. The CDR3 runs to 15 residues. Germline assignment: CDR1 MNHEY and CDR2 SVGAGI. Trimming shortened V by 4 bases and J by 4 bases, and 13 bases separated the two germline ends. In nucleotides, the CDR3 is TGTGCCAGCAGTTTTGGCGGACCAACCACCGGGGAGCTGTTTTTT. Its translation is CASSFGGPTTGELFF.

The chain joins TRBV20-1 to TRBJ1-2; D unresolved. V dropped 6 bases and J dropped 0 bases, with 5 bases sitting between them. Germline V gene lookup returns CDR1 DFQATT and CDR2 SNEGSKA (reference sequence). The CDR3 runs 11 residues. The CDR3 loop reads CSAHANYGYTF. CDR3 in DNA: TGCAGTGCGCACGCTAACTATGGCTACACCTTC.

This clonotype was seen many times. The chain's CDR3 is CSVGRDGNTGELFF. The DNA of the CDR3 is TGCAGCGTTGGTCGGGACGGCAACACCGGGGAGCTGTTTTTT. The gene calls are TRBV29-1 and TRBJ2-2, with D possibly called TRBD1 or TRBD2 (5 bases each). Trimming cost V 4 bases and J 2 bases, with 11 bases left between them. The CDR3 sequence is 14 residues long. Germline-derived CDR1 and CDR2 are SQVTM and ANQGSEA.

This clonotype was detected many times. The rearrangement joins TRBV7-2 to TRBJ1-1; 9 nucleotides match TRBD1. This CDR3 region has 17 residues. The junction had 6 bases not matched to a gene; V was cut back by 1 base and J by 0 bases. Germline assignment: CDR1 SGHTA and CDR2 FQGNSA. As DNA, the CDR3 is TGTGCCAGCAGCTTAGTTGGACAGGGGCCGATGAACACTGAAGCTTTCTTT. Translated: CASSLVGQGPMNTEAFF.

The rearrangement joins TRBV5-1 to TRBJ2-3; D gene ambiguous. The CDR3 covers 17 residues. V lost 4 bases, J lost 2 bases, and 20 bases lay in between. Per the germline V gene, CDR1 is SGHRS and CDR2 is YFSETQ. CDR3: CASSPRRPLGTTDTQYF. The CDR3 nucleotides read TGCGCCAGCAGCCCCCGGAGACCGCTCGGTACCACAGATACGCAGTATTTT.

CDR3 nucleotide sequence: TGTGCCAGCAGATCCGGAGGGACAAGCTCTGGGGCCAACGTCCTGACTTTC. Protein sequence: CASRSGGTSSGANVLTF. The chain employs TRBV27 and TRBJ2-6; perhaps D is TRBD1 or TRBD2 (6 bases each). CDR1 MNHEY and CDR2 SMNVEV come from the germline V gene (reference sequence). The CDR3 runs 17 residues. Trimming cost V 6 bases and J 0 bases, with 15 bases left between them.

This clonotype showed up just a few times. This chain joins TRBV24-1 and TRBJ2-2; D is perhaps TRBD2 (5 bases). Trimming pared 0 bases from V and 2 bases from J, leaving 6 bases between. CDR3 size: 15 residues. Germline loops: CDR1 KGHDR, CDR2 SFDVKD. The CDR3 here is CATSDLGGNTGELFF. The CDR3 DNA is TGTGCCACCAGTGATTTGGGAGGAAACACCGGGGAGCTGTTTTTT.

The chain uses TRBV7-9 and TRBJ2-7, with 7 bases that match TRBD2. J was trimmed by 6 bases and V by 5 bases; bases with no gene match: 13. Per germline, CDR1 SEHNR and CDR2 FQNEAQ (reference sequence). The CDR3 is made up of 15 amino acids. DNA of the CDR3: TGTGCCAGCAGCCGACTTGGGGGGGGGACTGGCGAGCAGTACTTC. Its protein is CASSRLGGGTGEQYF.

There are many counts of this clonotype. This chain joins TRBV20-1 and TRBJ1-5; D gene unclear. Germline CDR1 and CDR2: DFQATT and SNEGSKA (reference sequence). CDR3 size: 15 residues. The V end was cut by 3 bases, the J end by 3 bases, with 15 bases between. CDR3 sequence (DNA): TGCAGTGCTAGTTTCAGTAGTCTTACCAATCAGCCCCAGCATTTT. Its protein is CSASFSSLTNQPQHF.

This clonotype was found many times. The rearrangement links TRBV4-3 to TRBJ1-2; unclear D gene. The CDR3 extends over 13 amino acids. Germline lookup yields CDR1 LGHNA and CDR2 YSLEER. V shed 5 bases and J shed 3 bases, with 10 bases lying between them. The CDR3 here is CASSLIRDYGYTF. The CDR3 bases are TGCGCCAGCAGCTTAATCCGGGACTATGGCTACACCTTC.